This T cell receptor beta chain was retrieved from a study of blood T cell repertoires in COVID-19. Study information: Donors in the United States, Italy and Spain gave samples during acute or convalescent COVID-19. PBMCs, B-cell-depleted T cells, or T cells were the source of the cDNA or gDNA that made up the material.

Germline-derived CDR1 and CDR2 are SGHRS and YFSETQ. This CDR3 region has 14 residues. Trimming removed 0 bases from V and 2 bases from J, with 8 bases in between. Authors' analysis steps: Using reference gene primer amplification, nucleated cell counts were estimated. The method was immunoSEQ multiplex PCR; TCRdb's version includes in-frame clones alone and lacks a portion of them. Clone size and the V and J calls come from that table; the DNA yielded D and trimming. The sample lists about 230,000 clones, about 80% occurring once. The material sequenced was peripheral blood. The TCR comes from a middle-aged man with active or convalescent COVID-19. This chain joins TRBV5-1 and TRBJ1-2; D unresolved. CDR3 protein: CASSLDPENYGYTF. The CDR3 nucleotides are TGCGCCAGCAGCTTGGATCCGGAGAACTATGGCTACACCTTC.